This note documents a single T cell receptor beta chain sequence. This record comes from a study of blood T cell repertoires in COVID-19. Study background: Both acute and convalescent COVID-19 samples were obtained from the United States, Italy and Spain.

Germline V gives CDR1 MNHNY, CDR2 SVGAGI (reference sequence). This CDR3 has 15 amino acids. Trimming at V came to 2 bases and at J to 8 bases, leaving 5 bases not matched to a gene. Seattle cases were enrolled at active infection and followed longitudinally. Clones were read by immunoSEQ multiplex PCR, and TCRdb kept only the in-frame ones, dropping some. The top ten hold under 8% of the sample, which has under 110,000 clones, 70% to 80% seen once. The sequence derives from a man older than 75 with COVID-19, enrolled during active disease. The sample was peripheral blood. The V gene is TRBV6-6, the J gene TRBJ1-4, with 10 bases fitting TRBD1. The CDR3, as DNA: TGTGCCAGCAGTTACACTACGGGACAGGGGGAAAAACTGTTTTTT. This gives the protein CASSYTTGQGEKLFF.